This T cell receptor beta chain was identified during a study of cytomegalovirus exposure and HLA in healthy donors. Study background: The Caucasian-associated ancestry cluster held 65% to 85% of 398 genotyped donors.

The CDR3 consists of 17 residues. J was trimmed by 5 bases and V by 8 bases; bases with no gene match: 14. The germline V gene has CDR1 SEHNR and CDR2 FQNEAQ (reference sequence). Overall study results and limits: In a later analysis, TCR beta V- and J-gene trimming was associated with a missense DCLRE1C variant.

With regard to this clone: Its matching antigen is unknown.

The PCR employed 60 Vbeta primers together with 13 Jbeta primers. The assay was immunoSEQ multiplex PCR, and TCRdb's table has in-frame clones only and misses some. The sample lists about 140,000 clones, 60% to 80% occurring once. Sample: PBMCs. The J gene is TRBJ2-5, the V gene TRBV7-9, with 13 nucleotides matching TRBD2. The clonotype originates from a man between 18 and 35 years old in good health and CMV-seropositive. The CDR3 bases are TGTGCCAGCGGCCGGGGAGGGACTAGCGGGGCCGGGGAGACCCAGTACTTC. This encodes CASGRGGTSGAGETQYF.